This TCR beta chain originates from a study of cytomegalovirus exposure and HLA in healthy donors (dated by TCRdb to between 2016 and 2019). Study-wide context: According to an earlier analysis of 587 of the donors, about 179 million T cells yielded some 110 million unique TCR beta sequences and around 300 Gb of sequence data. Around 330 gigabases of sequencing data and around 80 million unique TCR sequences made up an early release that covered approximately 700 HLA-typed donors. The genetic ancestry cluster associated with self-reported Caucasian donors included over 80% of the roughly 400 genotyped donors. The study was designed to test whether signatures of past pathogen exposure could be identified by cataloging public T cell receptors. The T cell repertoires of 550 to 850 subjects were profiled by immunosequencing and related to cytomegalovirus serostatus. Besides the first cohort of approximately 710 subjects, a separate validation cohort made up of over a hundred different subjects was used. High-throughput TCR immunosequencing, statistical association of individual TCRs with disease status, and machine learning were combined to predict cytomegalovirus infection status. A later analysis re-examined previously published TCR beta repertoires from 610 or so donors and added high-resolution HLA genotyping to investigate patterns of TCR occurrence. In the later analysis, no new phenotypic data were used to find candidate immune exposures; instead, reliance was placed on TCR beta sequences and their occurrence across donors. To decide whether each TCR beta V gene segment behaved as functional or pseudogenic, an earlier analysis of some 600 of the donors relied on high-throughput TCR beta sequencing. Donor age, sex, ethnicity and CMV serostatus were compiled alongside the repertoire data. A later genetic analysis took genome-wide SNP genotypes for about 65% of the 666 donors and used that subset as a discovery cohort. Every discovery cohort repertoire had been produced on one sequencing platform. HLA typing covered class I and class II loci at four-digit resolution. The number of typed donors differed by locus: 629-630 for A, B, C, DRB1 and DQB1; approximately 520 for DQA1; approximately 600 for DPA1; and approximately 450 for DPB1. Four or five DR-DQ haplotypes were handled as single units for association and clustering, since linkage in the cohort was strong. Among about 400 genotyped donors of the cohort, an average of approximately 200,000 unique TCR beta nucleotide sequences was sequenced per donor, of which 15% to 20% were non-productive. The research as a whole found: A further reported finding was that TCR beta sequences accurately predicted the HLA-A and HLA-B alleles for most subjects in the first cohort. The authors suggested that the approach could potentially be extended to other disease states and immunological phenotypes. V-gene and J-gene trimming of TCR beta chains was associated with a missense DCLRE1C variant in a later genetic analysis, and the association was replicated in an independent cohort. A later analysis found that HLA-associated TCR beta chains were more clonally expanded and had lower generation probabilities than equally common non-associated chains. Several of the top co-occurrence clusters appeared to be linked to parvovirus B19, influenza, CMV and Epstein-Barr virus, according to a later analysis. A group of highly shared sequence variants was considered likely to be a technical artifact of the sequencing pipeline. Across donors, most TCR sequences were observed very rarely, whereas some public TCRs were present in many individuals. The 87-base-pair reads could not distinguish some IMGT-functional V segments, including TRBV6-2 and TRBV6-3, so those segments were excluded. This cohort had only TCR beta chains sequenced, and the lack of alpha or paired-chain data limited which features could be detected. HLA typing was unavailable for some donors at each locus, so association tests used only the typed subset. Most CMV-associated TCR beta chains appeared to be HLA-restricted in a later analysis, and the HLA associations seemed to be driven largely by CMV exposure. For the cohort, immune exposure information was limited to CMV serostatus. Three of the identified cytomegalovirus-associated TCR beta chains were confirmed in vitro to be specific for cytomegalovirus antigens. In an earlier analysis of over 550 of the donors, most TCR beta V segments were observed in productive rearrangements about 87% or about 30% of the time, broadly matching IMGT annotations. A later analysis associated 15,000 to 20,000 TCR beta sequences with specific HLA alleles at a false discovery rate of 0.05. In the study, some 160 TCR beta chains were listed as associated with cytomegalovirus. In a later analysis, TCR association rates were found to vary across HLA loci, with the most associated TCRs seen for DRB1 alleles and the fewest for HLA-C alleles. When HLA alleles, especially DR and DQ, strongly co-occurred, TCR associations were difficult to assign to individual alleles. Because counts were too low, under 20 rarely observed V segments, including chromosome 9 orphons, were left out of the earlier analysis of several hundred of the donors. According to a later genetic analysis, donors in an Asian-associated ancestry cluster had fewer N-insertions in productive TCRs than the roughly 670-donor mean. Linkage disequilibrium might explain the correlated functional status among segregating V segments, but an unknown experimental factor could not be ruled out. In both the original and validation cohorts, the classifier was reported to diagnose cytomegalovirus status with high specificity and sensitivity. Roughly uniform sequencing depth across donors was assumed in presence/absence analyses, although this assumption may not hold.

Library method: the immunoSEQ multiplex PCR assay. For the multiplex PCR, a mixture combining 60 forward primers for TCR Vbeta segments and 13 reverse primers for TCR Jbeta segments was used. The CDR3 region of rearranged TCR beta genes was amplified from genomic DNA with a multiplex PCR assay. Amplified TCR beta libraries were sequenced as 87-base-pair reads on the Illumina HiSeq System. In the authors' own workflow: A later analysis tallied 80 million to 95 million unique TCR beta chains across the 610 or so repertoires, and around 12 million of those chains were shared by two or more donors. To remove PCR and sequencing errors, raw reads were error-corrected and collapsed into unique sequences using a nearest-neighbor algorithm that merged closely related sequences. V, D and J gene segments were assigned by aligning CDR3 sequences to IMGT reference sequences. Each retained sequence needed at least a six-nucleotide match to both a V gene segment and a J gene segment. Rearrangements were classified as productive when the CDR3 lacked stop codons and remained in frame with V and J, and all other rearrangements were classified as non-productive. Following IMGT convention, CDR3 was defined as the stretch from the second conserved V-encoded cysteine to the conserved J-encoded phenylalanine. The earlier analysis of 587 of the donors excluded any sequence lacking an unambiguous match to a single V gene segment. An earlier analysis of 587 of the donors classified V segments as functional when productive rearrangements were above 56.7% and as segregating when the standard deviation between donors was above 5%. To diagnose cytomegalovirus status from the catalog of TCR beta chain sequences, a statistical classification framework was built. A later analysis assigned V and J genes by comparing TCR nucleotide sequences with IMGT/GENE-DB human TR gene sequences. The TCRdist pipeline was used in a later analysis to assign CDR3 sequences and most-parsimonious VDJ recombination scenarios. In a later analysis, each TCR beta chain was defined by its CDR3 amino acid sequence together with its V-gene family, and reads without a unique V-gene family were excluded. In a later analysis, 500 to 650 highly shared, low-generation-probability nucleotide sequences were removed to address suspected cross-contamination and a sequencing artifact. In a later analysis, a clonal expansion index for each public chain was calculated from normalized within-repertoire ranks of inferred template counts. In a later analysis, generation probabilities were computed using a VDJ recombination model fitted to out-of-frame rearrangements, and the results were checked against IGoR. A later analysis scored TCR-TCR, TCR-HLA and TCR-CMV co-occurrence with hypergeometric tests, applying a repertoire-size bias correction to TCR pairs. False discovery rates were estimated in a later analysis by permuting HLA or CMV assignments 20 times. In a later analysis, co-occurring TCRs were grouped using DBSCAN, with TCRdist sequence similarity added in when clustering inside HLA-allele-positive subsets. Co-occurrence clustering excluded repertoires with fewer than 30,000 or more than 120,000 public chains, plus five with anomalous nucleotide sharing. The clones in this table, taken by TCRdb from immuneACCESS, are in-frame only. Not every clone is retained; where verified, under half of the shortfall comes from an unresolved V gene, and the cause of the rest is unknown. V and J calls and clone size are copied from that table; D and trimming were computed from the DNA. This specimen's table enumerates 60,000 to 75,000 clones. The ten top clones hold about 4% of the sample.

Notes on this clone: There is no known antigen for this receptor.

The germline V gene yields KGHSH for CDR1 and LQKENI for CDR2. V lost 0 bases and J lost 10 bases, and the count of bases not matched to a germline gene is 10. From the cysteine up to the phenylalanine, the CDR3 has a length of 17 residues. Just the 51-base CDR3 DNA is kept, in frame starting at base 1. The cohort was made up of roughly 670 healthy bone marrow donors. At the time of sampling, every cohort member was nominally healthy, though immune exposures that went unrecorded were likely present. The donor tested CMV seropositive, placing the donor among the 289 seropositive members of the cohort. A peripheral blood sample was collected from each donor, and TCR beta sequencing was performed on peripheral blood mononuclear cells. The Qiagen DNeasy Blood Extraction Kit was used to extract genomic DNA from the blood cell samples.

The clonotype originates from a female donor in good health and CMV-seropositive. Sequenced input: PBMCs. The chain uses TRBV18 and TRBJ1-6; TRBD1 lines up with 9 middle nucleotides. The CDR3 here reads CASSPPVTGTGYSPLHF. The sequenced DNA: TGTGCCAGCTCACCACCGGTAACCGGGACAGGGTACTCACCCCTCCACTTT.